This TCR beta chain was found in a study of blood T cells in healthy people across ages. A second PCR, run for about 7 to 11 cycles, used a sample-barcoded 5' primer plus a J-beta primer mix. Each CDR3 protein gets one entry after TCRdb re-called the 5' RACE reads with MiXCR. The sample has 1.5 million to 2 million distinct CDR3 sequences; about two fifths are singletons. This CDR3 is built from 15 residues. The germline V gene encodes CDR1 LGHNT and CDR2 FRNRAP. The V gene end was trimmed by 6 bases and the J gene end by 7 bases; junction bases not matched to a gene: 13. Sequenced input: blood. The receptor's source is a human donor in good health. V gene TRBV12-5 combines with J gene TRBJ2-5, with 8 bases fitting TRBD1. The DNA of the CDR3 is TGTGCTAGTGGCTATGACAGGGGCGGGGTAGTGACCCAGTACTTC. Translation gives CASGYDRGGVVTQYF.